This T cell receptor (beta chain) was obtained from a study of shared clonotypes between healthy human individuals. Comments on this clone: What it binds is unknown.

In replicate PCRs of sorted subsets, 150 to 200 ng DNA, about 30,000 T cell genomes, was used. Repertoires were generated with immunoSEQ multiplex PCR, while TCRdb's copy carries only in-frame clones and drops some. The sample consists of some 2,500,000 clones, approximately 94% of them appearing once. The V gene end was trimmed by 5 bases and the J gene end by 0 bases; junction bases not matched to a gene: 10. The CDR3 is 18 residues long. Germline CDR1 and CDR2: MNHEY and SMNVEV (reference sequence). Findings of the study overall: Several donors held about 4.6% of naive CD4 clonotypes in common.

The chain has TRBV27 and TRBJ2-3, with TRBD2 matching 11 bases. The TCR comes from a man younger than 30 in good health. Some clones in this sample may be carry-over from other donors' samples. Sequenced: naive CD4+ T cells from PBMCs. Subset defined: CD45RA+ positively selected. The CDR3: CASSTGTSGTLSTDTQYF. CDR3 nucleotides: TGTGCCAGCAGTACTGGGACTAGCGGTACCCTTAGCACAGATACGCAGTATTTT.